This is a list of T cell receptor beta chains from one sample in a study of blood T cell repertoires in COVID-19. Clones were sequenced by immunoSEQ multiplex PCR, and TCRdb holds only the in-frame ones, with some missing. The profile shows about 180,000 clones, roughly nine tenths of them singletons. The sequencing input was peripheral blood. These receptors all come from a man in his 70s with active or convalescent COVID-19. Both conserved end residues are part of each CDR3. Fields, in order: D gene, J gene, clone size, V gene, CDR3 DNA, CDR3 protein. The D gene is left open where the match is weak. The listing skips clone size in some rows; elsewhere it reads once, few, many or a size class.

TRBD1	TRBJ2-3	NA	TRBV7-9	TGTGCCAGCAGCCCGACAGGGATTAGCACAGATACGCAGTATTTT	CASSPTGISTDTQYF
NA	TRBJ2-2	NA	TRBV2	TGTGCCAGCAGAATGAGGACCGGGGAGCTGTTTTTT	CASRMRTGELFF
NA	TRBJ1-5	NA	TRBV27	TGTGCCAGCTCCGGGGGGGGGTACGGCAATCAGCCCCAGCATTTT	CASSGGGYGNQPQHF
TRBD1	TRBJ2-2	NA	TRBV30	TGTGCCTGGGACAGGGTTAGCACCGGGGAGCTGTTTTTT	CAWDRVSTGELFF
TRBD2	TRBJ2-5	NA	TRBV27	TGTGCCAGCACCAGCCTCGGGGCTAGCGGGAGAGAGACCCAGTACTTC	CASTSLGASGRETQYF
NA	TRBJ1-4	NA	TRBV7-8	TGTGCCAGCAGCCCTCGACGAGGGTTAAATGAAAAACTGTTTTTT	CASSPRRGLNEKLFF
NA	TRBJ1-2	NA	TRBV10-1	TGCGCCAGGCCTCCCCGGGTTTTTTACCCCTATGGCTACACCTTC	CARPPRVFYPYGYTF
NA	TRBJ2-5	NA	TRBV5-6	TGTGCCAGCAGCTTGTGGGACACCCAAGAGACCCAGTACTTC	CASSLWDTQETQYF
TRBD1	TRBJ2-2	NA	TRBV5-1	TGCGCCAGCAACGACAGGGGGCACACCGGGGAGCTGTTTTTT	CASNDRGHTGELFF
TRBD1	TRBJ1-2	NA	TRBV28	TGTGCCAGCATACCTAACAGGGACAGGGGGTTCAGTGGCTACACCTTC	CASIPNRDRGFSGYTF
TRBD2	TRBJ2-3	few	TRBV19	TGTGCCAGTAGTTCCGGGAGGAGCGGGAGTTCAGATACGCAGTATTTT	CASSSGRSGSSDTQYF
NA	TRBJ1-2	NA	TRBV19	TGTGCCAGTACGGAAGGGAGGAACTATGGCTACACCTTC	CASTEGRNYGYTF
TRBD1	TRBJ1-1	few	TRBV9	TGTGCCAGCAGCGTAGGGCCGACAGGGGGCGCGAACACTGAAGCTTTCTTT	CASSVGPTGGANTEAFF
TRBD2	TRBJ2-5	NA	TRBV7-9	TGTGCCAGCCTAAGCGGGGTATTCGGAGAGACCCAGTACTTC	CASLSGVFGETQYF
NA	TRBJ1-5	NA	TRBV4-2	TGTGCCAGCAGCCAAGATCAGTATAGCAATCAGCCCCAGCATTTT	CASSQDQYSNQPQHF
NA	TRBJ1-1	NA	TRBV7-2	TGTGCCAGCAGCTCGGCGGGGACGAACACTGAAGCTTTCTTT	CASSSAGTNTEAFF
NA	TRBJ1-1	NA	TRBV10-2	TGCGCCAGCAGTGAAAAGAGGGTCCCGAACACTGAAGCTTTCTTT	CASSEKRVPNTEAFF
NA	TRBJ1-1	NA	TRBV3-1/TRBV3-2	TGTGCCAGCAGCCTACAGGGTAACGGAAGGACTGAAGCTTTCTTT	CASSLQGNGRTEAFF
NA	TRBJ2-3	NA	TRBV4-3	TGCGCCAGCAGCCTAGTCGTCGGCACAGATACGCAGTATTTT	CASSLVVGTDTQYF
NA	TRBJ1-1	NA	TRBV5-4	TGTGCCAGCAGCAGGACAGCTCAAATGAACACTGAAGCTTTCTTT	CASSRTAQMNTEAFF
TRBD2	TRBJ2-3	NA	TRBV7-2	TGTGCCAGCAGCCTGGACGGGGGGGGGAGCACAGATACGCAGTATTTT	CASSLDGGGSTDTQYF
NA	TRBJ2-3	NA	TRBV7-9	TGTGCCAGCAGCTTAGGGTCGGGGGTCCCCCACACAGATACGCAGTATTTT	CASSLGSGVPHTDTQYF
TRBD1	TRBJ1-6	NA	TRBV6-5	TGTGCCAGCAGTTACTCGCCGCAGGGGGAATCACCCCTCCACTTT	CASSYSPQGESPLHF
NA	TRBJ2-7	few	TRBV9	TGTGCCAGCAGCCCCAGGGCAGTCCCCTACGAGCAGTACTTC	CASSPRAVPYEQYF
NA	TRBJ1-3	NA	TRBV7-6	TGTGCCAGCAGCTTAGGAACAGGTGGAAACACCATATATTTT	CASSLGTGGNTIYF
NA	TRBJ1-4	NA	TRBV4-3	TGCGCCAGCAGCCAAGATGGGGCGGGGACTAATGAAAAACTGTTTTTT	CASSQDGAGTNEKLFF
NA	TRBJ2-2	NA	TRBV5-4	TGTGCCAGCAGCTTCAAACTCGGCACCGGGGAGCTGTTTTTT	CASSFKLGTGELFF
NA	TRBJ1-1	once	TRBV7-2	TGTGCCAGCAGTCCGTACACTGAAGCTTTCTTT	CASSPYTEAFF
NA	TRBJ2-1	NA	TRBV19	TGTGCCAGTAGTGTTGCAGGGGTCCCCTACAATGAGCAGTTCTTC	CASSVAGVPYNEQFF
TRBD1	TRBJ1-3	once	TRBV3-1/TRBV3-2	TGTGCCAGCAGCCAAGGGACAGGGAGAAACACCATATATTTT	CASSQGTGRNTIYF
NA	TRBJ1-4	NA	TRBV28	TGTGCCAGCAGCTTTGGGGGAGGCAATGAAAAACTGTTTTTT	CASSFGGGNEKLFF
NA	TRBJ2-7	NA	TRBV5-1	TGCGCCAGCCGCTCGGAGCCCAGTACCTACGAGCAGTACTTC	CASRSEPSTYEQYF
NA	TRBJ1-1	NA	TRBV6-1	TGTGCCAGCAGTGATCAGGGGTTTTACACTGAAGCTTTCTTT	CASSDQGFYTEAFF
NA	TRBJ1-5	NA	TRBV7-2	TGTGCCAGCTCGCCGGGGGGACATCAGCCCCAGCATTTT	CASSPGGHQPQHF
NA	TRBJ1-1	NA	TRBV18	TGTGCCAGCTCACCTCTGGGGACATCGAACACTGAAGCTTTCTTT	CASSPLGTSNTEAFF
NA	TRBJ2-3	few	TRBV12-3/TRBV12-4	TGTGCCAGCAGTGCGCGTGCAGATACGCAGTATTTT	CASSARADTQYF
TRBD1	TRBJ2-1	NA	TRBV5-1	TGCGCCAGCAGCTTGGGACAGGGGGCCAATGAGCAGTTCTTC	CASSLGQGANEQFF
TRBD2	TRBJ2-1	NA	TRBV7-6	TGTGCCAGCAGCTTAAAGTCGCCGGGACTAGCGGGCGGAAATGAGCAGTTCTTC	CASSLKSPGLAGGNEQFF
TRBD1	TRBJ1-5	NA	TRBV27	TGTGCCAGCAGTGAACGACAGGGGGTTCGCGGGGCCCAGCATTTT	CASSERQGVRGAQHF
TRBD1	TRBJ2-2	NA	TRBV24-1	TGTGCCACAGAGGGACAGGCCTTCCCCGGGGAGCTGTTTTTT	CATEGQAFPGELFF
TRBD1	TRBJ1-1	NA	TRBV5-1	TGCGCCAGCAGCCCACAAACAGGGGTCCTGAACACTGAAGCTTTCTTT	CASSPQTGVLNTEAFF
TRBD1	TRBJ1-1	few	TRBV23-1	TGCGCCAGCAGTCAAGGACAGGGTTATGAGAATGATGGCACTGAAGCTTTCTTT	CASSQGQGYENDGTEAFF
NA	TRBJ1-4	NA	TRBV18	TGTGCCAGCTCACAGACTTCAACTAATGAAAAACTGTTTTTT	CASSQTSTNEKLFF
NA	TRBJ1-1	NA	TRBV3-1/TRBV3-2	TGTGCCAGCAGCCAAACAGCTCAATGGTCTGAAGCTTTCTTT	CASSQTAQWSEAFF
TRBD1	TRBJ1-5	NA	TRBV28	TGTGCCAGCCCCCCCCCGACAGGGAGCCATCAGCCCCAGCATTTT	CASPPPTGSHQPQHF
NA	TRBJ2-7	NA	TRBV10-1	TGCGCCAGCTCGACAAGGAAGGGTCCGGGGTACGAGCAGTACTTC	CASSTRKGPGYEQYF
TRBD1	TRBJ2-1	NA	TRBV7-9	TGTGCCAGCAGAACGACAGGGGATGGTTACAATGAGCAGTTCTTC	CASRTTGDGYNEQFF
NA	TRBJ1-1	NA	TRBV3-1/TRBV3-2	TGTGCCAGCAGCCTTAAAGTACTCTCGGGCCGAACAGGGTCCACTGAAGCTTTCTTT	CASSLKVLSGRTGSTEAFF
TRBD2	TRBJ2-7	NA	TRBV14	TGTGCCAGCAGCCAACAGCGGGAGGCGTACGAGCAGTACTTC	CASSQQREAYEQYF
NA	TRBJ1-2	NA	TRBV18	TGTGCCAGCTCACCAGGACAAACTAACTATGGCTACACCTTC	CASSPGQTNYGYTF
NA	TRBJ1-2	NA	TRBV5-5	TGTGCCAGCAGCCTGAATACTGTGAACTATGGCTACACCTTC	CASSLNTVNYGYTF
NA	TRBJ2-5	NA	TRBV16	TGTGCCAGCAGCCAATCGTCGTCAGGGGGGCAAGAGACCCAGTACTTC	CASSQSSSGGQETQYF
NA	TRBJ1-1	NA	TRBV2	TGTGCCAGCAGTGAATCCCGGGTACCGCTATACACTGAAGCTTTCTTT	CASSESRVPLYTEAFF